This T cell receptor beta chain was profiled in a study of blood T cell repertoires in COVID-19. Study-level background: The study drew acute and convalescent COVID-19 samples from the United States, Italy and Spain. The analysed material was cDNA or gDNA that came from T cells, B-cell-depleted T cells, or PBMCs.

Per the original data handling: Reference gene primer amplification in the assay estimated nucleated cell counts. TCRdb's copy holds only in-frame clones and misses some; the assay was immunoSEQ multiplex PCR. Clone size and the V and J calls come from that table; the DNA yielded D and trimming. The table has 200,000 or so clones, 88% seen once. The V gene lost 0 bases and the J gene lost 3 bases, with 10 bases spanning the gap. The CDR3 contains 14 residues. CDR1 SGDLS and CDR2 YYNGEE come from the germline V gene. The TCR was taken from a man aged 65 to 79 with acute or convalescent COVID-19. The rearrangement uses TRBV9 and TRBJ2-7; maybe TRBD2 (5 bases). The specimen was peripheral blood. Here the CDR3 DNA reads TGTGCCAGCAGCGTAGGGTCGGGGAACTACGAGCAGTACTTC. Translating gives CASSVGSGNYEQYF.